Each of the 20 T cell receptor beta chains below was sequenced from the same sample in a study of breast tumors, draining lymph nodes, adjacent tissues. MiXCR was run by TCRdb on the multiplex PCR reads, yielding one entry per CDR3 protein. The sample lists tens of thousands of distinct CDR3 sequences; 42% were seen once. Sequenced input: breast tumor tissue. The receptors here all came from a female donor with breast cancer. Some clones in this sample may be carry-over from other donors' samples.

In regard to this clonotype: Given a much more abundant clone one base away, this may be a read error. The rearrangement links TRBV5-1 to TRBJ2-7, with 13 bases that match TRBD2. This CDR3 spans 15 amino acids. Germline V gene data show CDR1 as SGHRS and CDR2 as YFSETQ. CDR3 sequence reads: CVSSLGTSGAYEQYF. The DNA of the CDR3 is TGCGTCAGCAGCTTGGGGACTAGCGGGGCCTACGAGCAGTACTTC.

The gene calls are TRBV6-2 or TRBV6-3 and TRBJ2-3, with D possibly being TRBD2 (5 bases). Germline V CDR1 and CDR2: MNHEY, SVGEGT. This CDR3 is 14 amino acids long. V was clipped by 5 bases and J by 6 bases, with 15 bases between them. CDR3 region: CASSLGVSADTQYF. In DNA, the CDR3 is TGTGCCAGCAGTCTGGGAGTGTCGGCGGATACGCAGTATTTT.

At least ten counts were recorded for this clonotype. The chain employs TRBV6-6 and TRBJ1-5, with a possible D match to TRBD1 (6 bases). The CDR3 spans 16 residues. Germline V lookup: CDR1 MNHNY, CDR2 SVGAGI (reference sequence). Trimming took 0 bases from V and 0 from J, leaving 9 bases between them. CDR3 nucleotide sequence: TGTGCCAGCAGTTACTCGGCAGGGGATAGCAATCAGCCCCAGCATTTT. Residues: CASSYSAGDSNQPQHF.

Turning to this clonotype: One end of the junction does not line up with germline, which may come from a read error. The chain employs TRBV4-3 and TRBJ2-5; D gene ambiguous. This CDR3 is 11 amino acids long. Germline-derived CDR1 and CDR2 are LGHNA and YSLEER. CDR3 sequence reads: CASSQDETQHF. DNA of the CDR3: TGCGCCAGCAGCCAAGATGAGACCCAGCACTTC.

The CDR3 nucleotides are TGTGCCAGCAGTGCAGGAGGTCCCCTCCGGGATACGCAGCATTTT. Amino acids: CASSAGGPLRDTQHF. This chain links TRBV7-8 with TRBJ2-3; D not resolved. The DNA matches TRBJ1-5 better at its end, which makes the J call doubtful. The CDR3 totals 15 residues. In germline, CDR1 is SGHVS, CDR2 FQNEAQ.

This clonotype was seen at least ten times. The CDR3 DNA reads TGTGCCAGCAGTGGGACAGGGGGAATCACAGATACGCAGTATTTT. Encoded protein: CASSGTGGITDTQYF. The chain has TRBV27 and TRBJ2-3, with 11 positions matching TRBD1. This CDR3 has 15 amino acids. V dropped 5 bases and J dropped 2; count of bases not matched to a gene: 3. The germline CDR1 and CDR2 sequences are MNHEY and SMNVEV (reference sequence).

With respect to this clonotype: One end of the junction fails to match germline, which may point to a read error. V is TRBV7-2 and J is TRBJ1-2, with no clear D. The CDR3 runs 14 residues. Per the germline V gene, CDR1 is SGHTA and CDR2 is FQGNSA. The CDR3 loop is CASSLGWSFYGHTF. The CDR3, as DNA: TGTGCCAGCAGCTTAGGTTGGAGTTTCTATGGCCACACCTTC. The full variable domain, with the rest looked up from reference TRBV7-2 and TRBJ1-2, is GAGVSQSPSNKVTEKGKDVELRCDPISGHTALYWYRQSLGQGLEFLIYFQGNSAPDKSGLPSDRFSAERTGGSVSTLTIQRTQQEDSAVYLCASSLGWSFYGHTFGSGTRLTVV.

As to this clonotype: A much bigger clone sits one base away, suggesting this may be a read error. The rearrangement uses TRBV6-5 and TRBJ2-5; D is perhaps TRBD2 (6 bases). V was pared by 5 bases and J by 9 bases, with 10 bases between. CDR3 size: 11 residues. Germline V gene data show CDR1 as MNHEY and CDR2 as SVGAGI. CDR3 region: CASSHGGSQYF. CDR3 in DNA: TGTGCCAGCAGTCACGGGGGATCCCAGTACTTC.

The chain is built from TRBV5-1 and TRBJ1-1; D gene unclear. The CDR3 sequence is 16 residues long. Trimming took off 0 bases at V and 0 bases at J, with 12 bases between the two ends. Germline-derived CDR1 and CDR2 are SGHRS and YFSETQ. The CDR3 nucleotides are TGCGCCAGCAGCTTGGGTACAGCGACCTTGAACACTGAAGCTTTCTTT. Encoded protein: CASSLGTATLNTEAFF.

This clonotype was recorded only once. V and J are TRBV7-2 and TRBJ2-2; 12 bases align to TRBD2. The ends lost 6 bases at V and 6 bases at J; junction bases unmatched: 8. The CDR3 loop spans 16 amino acids. Germline V lookup: CDR1 SGHTA, CDR2 FQGNSA. For the CDR3, the DNA is TGTGCCAGCAGTTCGTTCCTAGCGGGGGGGCCCGGGGAGCTGTTTTTT. Its translation: CASSSFLAGGPGELFF.

The chain joins TRBV11-2 to TRBJ1-3; a weak D match, TRBD1 (5 bases). Germline-derived CDR1 and CDR2 are SGHAT and FQNNGV. V gave up 0 bases and J gave up 7 bases, with 13 bases separating them. The CDR3 has 15 residues. The CDR3 protein is CASSLDLQGGNTIYF. The CDR3, as DNA: TGTGCCAGCAGCTTAGATCTCCAGGGAGGGAACACCATATATTTT.

Concerning this clonotype itself: This may be a read error: a much more frequent sequence differs by one nucleotide. This rearrangement joins TRBV28 to TRBJ2-1; the D call may be TRBD1 or TRBD2 (5 bases each). CDR1 is MDHEN, CDR2 SYDVKM, per germline. The CDR3 is made up of 11 amino acids. V was pared by 3 bases and J by 12 bases, with 9 bases between. The CDR3 here is CASSLVGVQFF. For the CDR3, the DNA is TGTGCCAGCAGTTTGGTGGGGGTGCAGTTCTTC. Full variable domain (rest looked up from reference TRBV28 and TRBJ2-1): DVKVTQSSRYLVKRTGEKVFLECVQDMDHENMFWYRQDPGLGLRLIYFSYDVKMKEKGDIPEGYSVSREKKERFSLILESASTNQTSMYLCASSLVGVQFFGPGTRLTVL.

This clonotype was seen ten or more times. The genes are TRBV7-9 and TRBJ1-2; D gene uncertain. Germline V CDR1 and CDR2: SEHNR, FQNEAQ (reference sequence). The CDR3 has 15 amino acids. V shed 1 base and J shed 3 bases, with 12 bases lying between them. The CDR3 DNA sequence: TGTGCCAGCAGCTTAGGGTCCAGAGATTACTATGGCTACACCTTC. Translating it yields CASSLGSRDYYGYTF. The full variable domain, in which reference TRBV7-9 and TRBJ1-2 provide the parts outside the CDR3, is DTGVSQNPRHKITKRGQNVTFRCDPISEHNRLYWYRQTLGQGPEFLTYFQNEAQLEKSRLLSDRFSAERPKGSFSTLEIQRTEQGDSAMYLCASSLGSRDYYGYTFGSGTRLTVV.

V is TRBV28 and J is TRBJ2-3; possibly TRBD2 for D (6 bases). The CDR3 runs to 15 residues. CDR1 and CDR2 from the germline V gene are MDHEN and SYDVKM. Trimming took 10 bases from V and 2 from J, leaving 19 bases between them. Here the CDR3 DNA reads TGTGCCACCCAAGATCCGGGAGACTTCACAGATACGCAGTATTTT. Protein product: CATQDPGDFTDTQYF.

CDR3 residues: CASSLVMDPYGYTF. Here the CDR3 DNA reads TGTGCCAGCAGCTTAGTTATGGATCCCTATGGCTACACCTTC. J is TRBJ1-2 and V is TRBV7-2; no firm D call. The length of the CDR3 is 14 residues. Trimming left V 1 base short and J 4 bases short, with 10 bases between. Germline V gene data show CDR1 as SGHTA and CDR2 as FQGNSA.

This clonotype occurred many times. The V and J genes are TRBV7-2 and TRBJ2-1, with 7 bases fitting TRBD1. Germline V gene data show CDR1 as SGHTA and CDR2 as FQGNSA. V dropped 5 bases and J dropped 3; count of bases not matched to a gene: 7. The CDR3 is 15 amino acids. The CDR3 DNA reads as TGTGCCAGCAGCCCGGGACAGATAGGCTACAATGAGCAGTTCTTC. Protein sequence: CASSPGQIGYNEQFF.

This clonotype was detected ten times or more. The J gene is TRBJ1-2, the V gene TRBV10-3; 7 nucleotides align to TRBD1. V was pared by 6 bases and J by 3 bases, with 4 bases of the junction left unmatched. Germline assignment: CDR1 ENHRY and CDR2 SYGVKD. This CDR3 spans 13 amino acids. In DNA form, the CDR3 reads TGTGCCATCAGCACAGGGGCTGACTATGGCTACACCTTC. It is translated as CAISTGADYGYTF.

The chain employs TRBV2 and TRBJ1-5; TRBD1 agrees at 8 bases. The CDR3 spans 13 residues. The V and J ends lost 9 bases and 2 bases, in that order; junction bases with no gene match: 3. Germline CDR1 SNHLY, CDR2 FYNNEI. The CDR3 is CASQDRGNQPQHF. The DNA of the CDR3 is TGTGCCAGTCAGGACAGGGGCAATCAGCCCCAGCATTTT.

With respect to this clonotype: This may be a read error: a much more frequent sequence differs by one nucleotide. This rearrangement joins TRBV28 to TRBJ2-7; 7 bases align to TRBD1. The CDR3 contains 13 residues. Germline V gene sequence: CDR1 MDHEN, CDR2 SYDVKM. With V trimmed by 2 bases and J by 9 bases, 7 bases remained unmatched. DNA of the CDR3: TGTGCCAGCAGTTTAGGACAGGTCCCCGGGCAGTACTTC. Encoded protein: CASSLGQVPGQYF.

Many counts were recorded for this clonotype. The chain has TRBV11-2 and TRBJ2-5, with no clear D. V was shortened by 3 bases and J by 1 base, with 15 bases between the two germline ends. The CDR3 has 16 amino acids. Germline V gene lookup returns CDR1 SGHAT and CDR2 FQNNGV. This CDR3 is CASSFVPLQSQETQYF. The CDR3 DNA reads TGTGCCAGCAGCTTCGTTCCCCTGCAGAGCCAAGAGACCCAGTACTTC.